This T cell receptor beta chain was sequenced in a study of blood T cells in healthy people across ages. The authors ran a second PCR of roughly 6 to 12 cycles using a sample-barcoded 5' primer and a J-beta primer mix. TCRdb fed the 5' RACE reads into MiXCR, producing one record per CDR3 protein. The sample lists 1.5 million to 2 million distinct CDR3 sequences, roughly 50% occurring once. Deletions cut 10 bases from V and 3 bases from J, with 22 bases between. Germline V gene lookup returns CDR1 MDHEN and CDR2 SYDVKM. The CDR3 consists of 15 residues. Sequencing input: blood. The receptor was derived from a woman aged 40 to 50 in good health. The chain is built from TRBV28 and TRBJ2-7; D ambiguous. The CDR3 here is CANPDLPPQDYEQYF. The DNA of the CDR3 is TGTGCCAATCCCGACCTCCCCCCCCAGGACTACGAGCAGTACTTC.